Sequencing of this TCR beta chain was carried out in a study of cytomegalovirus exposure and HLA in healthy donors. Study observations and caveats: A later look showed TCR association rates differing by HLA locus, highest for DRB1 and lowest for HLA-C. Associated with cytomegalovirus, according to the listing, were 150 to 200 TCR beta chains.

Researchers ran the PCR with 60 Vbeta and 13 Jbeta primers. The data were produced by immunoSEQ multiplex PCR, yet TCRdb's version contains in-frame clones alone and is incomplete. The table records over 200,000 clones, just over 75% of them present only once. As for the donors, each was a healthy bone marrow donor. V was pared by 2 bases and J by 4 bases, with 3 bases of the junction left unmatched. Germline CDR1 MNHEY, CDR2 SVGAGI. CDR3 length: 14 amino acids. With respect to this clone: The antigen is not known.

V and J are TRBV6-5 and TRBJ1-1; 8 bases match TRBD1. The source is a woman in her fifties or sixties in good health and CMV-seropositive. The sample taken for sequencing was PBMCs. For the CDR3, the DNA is TGTGCCAGCAGTTACGGACAGGGAGGCACTGAAGCTTTCTTT. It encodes CASSYGQGGTEAFF.